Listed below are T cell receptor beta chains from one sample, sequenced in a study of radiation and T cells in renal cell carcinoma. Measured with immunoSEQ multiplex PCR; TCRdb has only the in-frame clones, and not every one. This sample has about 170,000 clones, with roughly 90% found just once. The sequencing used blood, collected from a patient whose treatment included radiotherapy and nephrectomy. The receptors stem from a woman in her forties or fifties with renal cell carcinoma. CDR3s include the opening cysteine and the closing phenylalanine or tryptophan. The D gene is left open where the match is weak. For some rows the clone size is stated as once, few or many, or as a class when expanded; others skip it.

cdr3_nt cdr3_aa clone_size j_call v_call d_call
TGTGCCAGCAGTTCAGGACGGACTAGCAATCAGCCCCAGCATTTT CASSSGRTSNQPQHF . TRBJ1-5 TRBV6-1 .
TGTGCCAGCAGCTTAGTTCTCTATCCCTATGGCTACACCTTC CASSLVLYPYGYTF . TRBJ1-2 TRBV11-2 .
TGCGCCAGCAGCTCGGGGGGAAGTTCGACAGATACGCAGTATTTT CASSSGGSSTDTQYF . TRBJ2-3 TRBV5-1 TRBD2
TGCGCCAGCAGCCCTGACGGGGGGGGAACTAACACAGATACGCAGTATTTT CASSPDGGGTNTDTQYF . TRBJ2-3 TRBV4-1 TRBD2
TGTGCCACTAACACGGGGCCGTATGGGTCCGCAACTAATGAAAAACTGTTTTTT CATNTGPYGSATNEKLFF . TRBJ1-4 TRBV19 .
TGTGCCAGCAGGTCAGGGGAACATAATTCACCCCTCCACTTT CASRSGEHNSPLHF . TRBJ1-6 TRBV6-5 .
. CASSWGTGNPGAF . TRBJ1-2 TRBV5-1 .
TGTGCCAGCAGCGCAAGGAGGGGGGCCGTCTCTGGAAACACCATATATTTT CASSARRGAVSGNTIYF . TRBJ1-3 TRBV5-4 .
TGTGCCAGCAGCTTATCCCCCCCAGGGGAGAGTGGCTACACCTTC CASSLSPPGESGYTF . TRBJ1-2 TRBV7-3 .
TGTGCCAGCAGCCGCCCCCCGGGACCCCTCCACTTT CASSRPPGPLHF . TRBJ1-6 TRBV5-6 .
TGTGCCAGCAGCTTATCAGAGAACACTGAAGCTTTCTTT CASSLSENTEAFF . TRBJ1-1 TRBV7-3 .
TGTGCCAGCAGTGATCACGGGGGTAGCTCCTACGAGCAGTACTTC CASSDHGGSSYEQYF . TRBJ2-7 TRBV6-1 .
TGTGCCAGCACCCCATTTGGGGGAGGCTACGAGCAGTACTTC CASTPFGGGYEQYF . TRBJ2-7 TRBV5-5 .
TGTGCCAGCAGCTTGAAAAGGACTAGCGGACTAGCCAAAAACATTCAGTACTTC CASSLKRTSGLAKNIQYF . TRBJ2-4 TRBV5-4 TRBD2
TGTGCTAGTGGTTTGGCCCAACTAGTAGATACGCAGTATTTT CASGLAQLVDTQYF . TRBJ2-3 TRBV12-5 .
TGTGCCTGGAGTGCAGGGGCTTACGAGCAGTACTTC CAWSAGAYEQYF . TRBJ2-7 TRBV30 .
TGTGCCAGCAGCTTGTCACTTCGGGCCTCGCTTACAGAGACCCAGTACTTC CASSLSLRASLTETQYF . TRBJ2-5 TRBV7-2 .
TGTGCCAGCATTCAGGGGGCATGGCAGCCCCAGCATTTT CASIQGAWQPQHF . TRBJ1-5 TRBV6-1 TRBD1
TGTGCCAGCAGCCAATCCAGGGTCTCGGAGACCCAGTACTTC CASSQSRVSETQYF . TRBJ2-5 TRBV7-2 .
TGTGCCAGCAGTGAATATCAAGGATCTGGAAACACCATATATTTT CASSEYQGSGNTIYF . TRBJ1-3 TRBV25-1 .
TGTGCCAGCAGTGCCCGACAGGGATATAGCAATCAGCCCCAGCATTTT CASSARQGYSNQPQHF once TRBJ1-5 TRBV2 TRBD1
TGTGCCAGCAGCTTGGTAGGTGTCACTGAAGCTTTCTTT CASSLVGVTEAFF . TRBJ1-1 TRBV5-4 .
TGCGCCAGCAGCGGAGGCGGGTACTCCTACAATGAGCAGTTCTTC CASSGGGYSYNEQFF . TRBJ2-1 TRBV4-3 .
TGTGCCAGTAGTCCGGGGGGCGGCAATCAGCCCCAGCATTTT CASSPGGGNQPQHF . TRBJ1-5 TRBV19 .
TGTGCCAGCAGTGAGTTCGGGGTGACAACTAATGAAAAACTGTTTTTT CASSEFGVTTNEKLFF few TRBJ1-4 TRBV6-1 .
TGTGCCAGCAGCCTAGGACGGTGGATCGCTGAAGCTTTCTTT CASSLGRWIAEAFF . TRBJ1-1 TRBV5-4 .
TGTGCCAGCCGGGGGCTAGCAACTAATGAAAAACTGTTTTTT CASRGLATNEKLFF . TRBJ1-4 TRBV6-1 .
TGTGCCAGCAGCTTAGGAATGTCCTATGGCTACACCTTC CASSLGMSYGYTF . TRBJ1-2 TRBV7-2 .
TGCGCCAGCAGCCACGACGGACGGAACGAGCAGTACTTC CASSHDGRNEQYF . TRBJ2-7 TRBV5-1 .
TGTGCCAGCAGTTACTCCAGGGGCGCCAAAAACATTCAGTACTTC CASSYSRGAKNIQYF . TRBJ2-4 TRBV6-5 .
TGTGCCAGCACACCCGGTGGCTCTCATTCACCCCTCCACTTT CASTPGGSHSPLHF . TRBJ1-6 TRBV2 .